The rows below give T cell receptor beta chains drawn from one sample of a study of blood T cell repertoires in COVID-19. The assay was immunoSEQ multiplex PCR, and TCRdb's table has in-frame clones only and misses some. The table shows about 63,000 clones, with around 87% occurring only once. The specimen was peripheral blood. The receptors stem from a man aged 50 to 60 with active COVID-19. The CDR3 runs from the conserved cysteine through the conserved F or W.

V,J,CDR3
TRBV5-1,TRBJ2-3,CASSPAGTSGRGRDTQYF
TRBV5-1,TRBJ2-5,CASSLGMGLIQETQYF
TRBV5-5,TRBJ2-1,CASSLASGGSNEQFF
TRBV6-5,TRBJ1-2,CASSSSQGSGWSRYTF
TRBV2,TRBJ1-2,CASDQSTGAGGYTF
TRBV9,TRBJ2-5,CASRQGQCETQYF
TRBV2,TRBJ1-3,CASSFGQGPSGNTIYF
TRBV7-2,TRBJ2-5,CASSLTSEQETQYF
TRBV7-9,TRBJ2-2,CASSLSYGELFF
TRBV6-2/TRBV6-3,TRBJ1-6,CASSYTQPGQGFSPLHF
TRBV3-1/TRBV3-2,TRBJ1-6,CASSQAAGGLGNSPLHF
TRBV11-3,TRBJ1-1,CASSFGNRGRGNTEAFF
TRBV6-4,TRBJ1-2,CASSPKGGRGAEGYTF
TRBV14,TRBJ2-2,CASSPISGSRSGELFF
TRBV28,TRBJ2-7,CASSLRVSYEQYF